Each of the 30 T cell receptor beta chains below was sequenced from the same sample in a study of blood T cell repertoires in COVID-19 (dated by TCRdb to 2018 to 2021). The library was produced with the immunoSEQ multiplex PCR assay. Held by TCRdb, this immuneACCESS table contains in-frame sequences only and omits some clones. Under half of the omission traces to an unresolved V gene where checked; the cause of the rest is unknown. The sample contains roughly 200,000 clones, around 79% of them found a single time. The ten top clones hold around 6% of the sample. Sequencing input: peripheral blood. The receptors here all came from a middle-aged woman with COVID-19, enrolled during active disease.

This clone appeared a single time. The V gene is TRBV29-1, the J gene TRBJ2-2, with a weak D call TRBD2 (6 bases). Germline CDR1 reads SQVTM; CDR2 reads ANQGSEA. CDR3 length equals 14 residues. The V end lost 5 bases, the J end lost 1 base, and 11 bases lay between the germline ends. CDR3 amino acids: CSVQGSGNTGELFF. Written as DNA, the CDR3 is TGCAGCGTTCAGGGTAGCGGGAACACCGGGGAGCTGTTTTTT.

The table lists this clone with a count of one. The chain links TRBV10-2 to TRBJ2-3; D unclear. This CDR3 has 13 residues. V gave up 7 bases and J gave up 5 bases, with 13 bases separating them. Per the germline V gene, CDR1 is WSHSY and CDR2 is SAAADI. The CDR3 bases are TGCGCCAGCACCGAGACAACGTTAGATACGCAGTATTTT. This codes for CASTETTLDTQYF.

The CDR3 bases are TGTGCCAGCAGCTTGAATTCGGGTGGAACCTACAATGAGCAGTTCTTC. Encoded protein: CASSLNSGGTYNEQFF. The genes are TRBV5-4 and TRBJ2-1; no clear D. The germline CDR1 and CDR2 sequences are SGHNT and YYREEE (reference sequence). Trimming took off 1 base at V and 2 bases at J, with 13 bases between the two ends. This CDR3 is 16 amino acids long.

This sequence joins TRBV15 and TRBJ2-7; 7 bases map to TRBD2. V was clipped by 2 bases and J by 5 bases; unmatched bases: 12. CDR1 and CDR2 from the germline V gene are LNHNV and YYDKDF (reference sequence). The CDR3 spans 16 residues. CDR3 in amino acids: CATSRSVGGRLNEQYF. CDR3 DNA sequence: TGTGCCACCAGCAGAAGTGTCGGCGGGAGATTGAACGAGCAGTACTTC.

The chain is built from TRBV5-1 and TRBJ2-1; TRBD1 is a possible D gene (6 bases). CDR1 is SGHRS and CDR2 is YFSETQ in the germline V gene. With 2 bases removed from V and 10 bases from J, the gap between germline ends came to 16 bases. This CDR3 region has 14 residues. The CDR3 DNA reads as TGCGCCAGCAGCTTTGAGGGGGAAGGGGACGAGCAGTTCTTC. This translates into CASSFEGEGDEQFF.

This chain links TRBV5-1 with TRBJ2-3; 9 bases align to TRBD1. Trimming cost V 4 bases and J 6 bases; bases outside gene matches: 9. Germline V gives CDR1 SGHRS, CDR2 YFSETQ. The CDR3 has 15 residues. The CDR3 loop is CASSIQGADGDTQYF. In DNA form, the CDR3 reads TGCGCCAGCAGCATACAGGGGGCCGACGGCGATACGCAGTATTTT.

This clone was counted many times. The CDR3 here is CASSFDRTYEQYF. In DNA form, the CDR3 reads TGTGCCAGCAGTTTCGACAGGACCTACGAGCAGTACTTC. The rearrangement uses TRBV6-5 and TRBJ2-7, with D possibly TRBD1 on 6 matching bases. CDR1 is MNHEY, CDR2 SVGAGI, per germline. The germline V and J ends were trimmed by 4 bases and 2 bases, with 9 bases remaining between them. The CDR3 runs to 13 residues.

This chain uses TRBV6-2 or TRBV6-3 with TRBJ2-3; D might be TRBD2 (6 bases). This CDR3 is built from 17 residues. Trimming took off 7 bases at V and 3 bases at J, with 23 bases between the two ends. Germline CDR1 and CDR2: MNHEY and SVGEGT. The CDR3 sequence is CASNPSEGLEGTDTQYF. The CDR3 DNA sequence: TGTGCCAGCAACCCCTCGGAGGGTTTAGAGGGTACAGATACGCAGTATTTT.

V gene TRBV7-2 combines with J gene TRBJ2-5; D possibly corresponds to TRBD1 (5 bases). CDR3 size: 14 residues. Trimming pared 2 bases from V and 1 base from J, leaving 8 bases between. Germline values: CDR1 SGHTA, CDR2 FQGNSA. As DNA, the CDR3 is TGTGCCAGCAGCTTAAGCAGGGCCCAAGAGACCCAGTACTTC. Translated: CASSLSRAQETQYF.

This CDR3 reads CASSRTGANTGELFF. CDR3 coding DNA: TGTGCCAGCAGTCGGACAGGGGCGAACACCGGGGAGCTGTTTTTT. The chain carries TRBV2 and TRBJ2-2; 9 positions match TRBD1. The length of the CDR3 is 15 residues. Germline trimming cut 5 bases from V and 0 bases from J; bases unmatched to any gene: 1. Germline-derived CDR1 and CDR2 are SNHLY and FYNNEI.

DNA of the CDR3: TGTGCCAGTAGTCCGGAGACTAGCCGGGCGGAGACCCAGTACTTC. Translation: CASSPETSRAETQYF. The gene calls are TRBV19 and TRBJ2-5; 7 bases agree with TRBD2. Germline trimming cut 5 bases from V and 5 bases from J; bases unmatched to any gene: 11. The CDR3 sequence is 15 residues long. Germline values: CDR1 LNHDA, CDR2 SQIVND (reference sequence).

This chain uses TRBV6-6 with TRBJ2-2; 8 nucleotides line up with TRBD1. The germline V gene encodes CDR1 MNHNY and CDR2 SVGAGI (reference sequence). Germline trimming cut 8 bases from V and 1 base from J; bases unmatched to any gene: 6. CDR3 length: 15 amino acids. The DNA of the CDR3 is TGTGCCAGCGGGGGACAGGCCCGGAACACCGGGGAGCTGTTTTTT. Translating gives CASGGQARNTGELFF.

J is TRBJ2-2 and V is TRBV10-2; TRBD2 aligns across 8 bases. Unmatched junction bases numbered 12, after V lost 8 bases and J lost 7 bases. The CDR3 extends over 15 amino acids. The germline V gene encodes CDR1 WSHSY and CDR2 SAAADI. In nucleotides, the CDR3 is TGCGCCAGCGCCCAGGAAGCGGGAGCGGGCGGGGAGCTGTTTTTT. Protein sequence: CASAQEAGAGGELFF.

Here the CDR3 DNA reads TGTGCCAGCAGCCAAGGGGGGGGGCCAGGCTATGGCTACACCTTC. Protein: CASSQGGGPGYGYTF. V and J are TRBV3-1 (or the pseudogene TRBV3-2) and TRBJ1-2; TRBD1 is a possible D gene (6 bases). V lost 1 base, J lost 4 bases, and 13 bases lay in between. The CDR3 extends over 15 amino acids. CDR1 is LGHDT and CDR2 is YNNKEL in the germline V gene (reference sequence).

The rearrangement links TRBV9 to TRBJ2-7; TRBD1 is a possible D gene (6 bases). The V and J ends lost 4 bases and 1 base respectively, with 12 bases between them. The CDR3 is 14 amino acids. Germline V CDR1 and CDR2: SGDLS, YYNGEE. CDR3: CASSRDTSSYEQYF. The CDR3 region has the DNA TGTGCCAGCAGCCGGGACACCTCTTCCTACGAGCAGTACTTC.

This clone was seen more than once but under ten times. The chain is built from TRBV4-3 and TRBJ1-2; TRBD1 matches 8 bases. The germline CDR1 and CDR2 sequences are LGHNA and YSLEER. The CDR3 is made up of 14 amino acids. V gave up 4 bases and J gave up 8 bases; unmatched junction bases: 9. This CDR3 is CASSRGDRPLGYTF. The CDR3 nucleotides are TGCGCCAGCAGCCGGGGGGACAGGCCTCTCGGCTACACCTTC.

The V and J genes are TRBV7-2 and TRBJ2-7; TRBD1 is a possible D gene (5 bases). The V gene lost 3 bases and the J gene lost 6 bases, with 15 bases spanning the gap. The CDR3 runs 14 residues. The germline V gene has CDR1 SGHTA and CDR2 FQGNSA. The CDR3 nucleotides read TGTGCCAGCAGCTTCAGGGTCGGGTCTCGCGAGCAGTACTTC. Translating gives CASSFRVGSREQYF.

The CDR3 DNA follows: TGCGCCAGCAGCTCCCTTAGCGGGGGGGCCGAAGAGACCCAGTACTTC. This translates into CASSSLSGGAEETQYF. This chain connects TRBV5-1 to TRBJ2-5; TRBD2 aligns across 11 bases. The CDR3 loop spans 16 amino acids. J gave up 3 bases and V 3 bases, and 7 bases lay outside the gene matches. Germline V gene sequence: CDR1 SGHRS, CDR2 YFSETQ.

The chain couples TRBV19 to TRBJ2-5, with TRBD1 identical over 8 bases. The CDR3 sequence is 14 residues long. J gave up 4 bases and V 6 bases, and 7 bases lay outside the gene matches. Germline loops: CDR1 LNHDA, CDR2 SQIVND (reference sequence). The CDR3 sequence: CASSPGTGGETQYF. The CDR3 DNA reads as TGTGCCAGTAGCCCCGGGACAGGCGGAGAGACCCAGTACTTC.

The chain uses TRBV3-1 (or the pseudogene TRBV3-2) and TRBJ2-5; 9 bases agree with TRBD2. The CDR3 contains 19 residues. Germline V gene lookup returns CDR1 LGHDT and CDR2 YNNKEL (reference sequence). The trim removed 2 bases at V and 4 bases at J, leaving 17 bases unmatched. The CDR3 nucleotides are TGTGCCAGCAGCCAAACAGCAGCCCTAGCTTCGCGGGGGGGAGAGACCCAGTACTTC. Protein product: CASSQTAALASRGGETQYF.

V is TRBV9 and J is TRBJ2-2, with 8 bases lining up with TRBD2. With 7 bases clipped from V and 5 bases from J, the junction kept 16 bases outside the gene matches. CDR3 length: 17 residues. CDR1 and CDR2 (germline): SGDLS, YYNGEE. CDR3 DNA: TGTGCCAGCTCCCTAGGCGGGGGGCCAGGGATGACCGGGGAGCTGTTTTTT. This encodes CASSLGGGPGMTGELFF. The full variable domain, rest sourced from reference TRBV9 and TRBJ2-2, is DSGVTQTPKHLITATGQRVTLRCSPRSGDLSVYWYQQSLDQGLQFLIQYYNGEERAKGNILERFSAQQFPDLHSELNLSSLELGDSALYFCASSLGGGPGMTGELFFGEGSRLTVL.

This clone was seen just once. This sequence joins TRBV4-2 and TRBJ1-1; D remains ambiguous. The CDR3 has 15 amino acids. CDR1 and CDR2 (germline): LGHNA, YNFKEQ. Trimming removed 0 bases from V and 0 bases from J, with 8 bases in between. The CDR3 here is CASSQDSQVNTEAFF. CDR3 coding DNA: TGTGCCAGCAGCCAAGATTCTCAGGTGAACACTGAAGCTTTCTTT.

V usage is TRBV18 and J usage is TRBJ2-1, with TRBD1 as a possible D gene (6 bases). CDR3 length: 13 amino acids. Trimming stripped 6 bases from V and 6 bases from J, with 12 bases between. Germline V gene sequence: CDR1 KGHSH, CDR2 LQKENI. Here the CDR3 DNA reads TGTGCCAGCTCCGATGGGGGCGGCAATGAGCAGTTCTTC. Translated: CASSDGGGNEQFF.

This clone was found once. The chain employs TRBV5-4 and TRBJ1-3; TRBD1 aligns across 9 bases. The V gene end was trimmed by 0 bases and the J gene end by 0 bases; junction bases not matched to a gene: 4. Germline assignment: CDR1 SGHNT and CDR2 YYREEE (reference sequence). The CDR3 consists of 17 residues. DNA of the CDR3: TGTGCCAGCAGCTTGGATGCGACAGGGGGCTCTGGAAACACCATATATTTT. This encodes CASSLDATGGSGNTIYF.

The sample holds one count of this clone. CDR3 protein: CAINRGTDTQYF. CDR3 DNA: TGTGCCATCAACAGGGGCACAGATACGCAGTATTTT. The genes are TRBV10-3 and TRBJ2-3; D might be TRBD1 (6 bases). Between the trimmed V and J ends, which lost 7 bases and 1 base, there was a span of 6 bases. The CDR3 has 12 residues. The germline CDR1 and CDR2 sequences are ENHRY and SYGVKD.

The chain employs TRBV4-2 and TRBJ1-4; no clear D. Trimming left V 0 bases short and J 5 bases short, with 10 bases between. Germline lookup yields CDR1 LGHNA and CDR2 YNFKEQ. CDR3 length: 15 residues. Here the CDR3 reads CASSQDLAGNEKLFF. CDR3 DNA: TGTGCCAGCAGCCAAGATCTCGCCGGGAATGAAAAACTGTTTTTT.

The chain carries TRBV5-4 and TRBJ2-2; 10 nucleotides align to TRBD2. Germline CDR1 SGHNT, CDR2 YYREEE (reference sequence). The length of the CDR3 is 15 residues. Unmatched junction bases numbered 5, after V lost 4 bases and J lost 5 bases. The chain's CDR3 is CASSVGLAETGELFF. Here the CDR3 DNA reads TGTGCCAGCAGCGTCGGACTAGCGGAAACCGGGGAGCTGTTTTTT.

This clone appeared a single time. This chain uses TRBV7-9 with TRBJ2-1; unclear D gene. The CDR3 is 12 residues long. Germline assignment: CDR1 SEHNR and CDR2 FQNEAQ (reference sequence). V shed 1 base and J shed 12 bases, with 10 bases lying between them. The CDR3 spells CASSLERLGQFF. CDR3 nucleotide sequence: TGTGCCAGCAGCTTAGAGCGTCTTGGGCAGTTCTTC.

The gene calls are TRBV3-1 (or the pseudogene TRBV3-2) and TRBJ2-7; D is possibly TRBD2 (6 bases). Trimming took 1 base from V and 5 from J, leaving 12 bases between them. Germline-derived CDR1 and CDR2 are LGHDT and YNNKEL (reference sequence). The CDR3 is 14 residues long. The CDR3 here is CASSQGGVVHEQYF. DNA of the CDR3: TGTGCCAGCAGCCAAGGGGGGGTAGTTCACGAGCAGTACTTC.

V and J are TRBV25-1 and TRBJ1-5; D is unclear. The length of the CDR3 is 14 residues. Trimming removed 2 bases at V and 4 bases at J, with 9 bases between. CDR1 is MGHDK, CDR2 SYGVNS, per germline. CDR3 amino acids: CASSEGGSNQPQHF. CDR3 nucleotide sequence: TGTGCCAGCAGTGAAGGCGGGTCAAATCAGCCCCAGCATTTT.